This entry is about one TCR beta chain. Its antigen is currently unknown. Combining iRepertoire HTBI primers with Arm-PCR of CDR3 regions, the authors built TCR beta libraries. TCRdb itself ran the multiplex PCR reads through MiXCR, one entry per CDR3 protein. In the table there are roughly 610,000 distinct CDR3 sequences, roughly a sixth of which are singletons. This specimen belongs to a study of regulatory T cells in long-lasting Graves disease. Study findings and constraints: TCR diversity was lower in persistent Graves' patients than in newly diagnosed ones.

This CDR3 comprises 13 residues. The ends were cut back, 1 base at V and 6 bases at J, with 7 bases in the middle. Sample time point: newly diagnosed GD, antithyroid drugs for less than 3 months. After RNA was extracted from PBMCs, the TCR library was made from it. These same records also appear under a second study, on T cells in Graves' hyperthyroidism and ophthalmopathy. As that study records: Hyperthyroidism had been newly diagnosed in patients aged 18 to 65, and its duration was under 2 months. The primer set for the first-round RT-PCR of the TCR CDR3 was HTBI. The model anticipated ophthalmopathy a median approximately 6.5 months pre-onset.

This clonotype originated in a man aged 18 to 29 with Graves disease. The genes are TRBV12-3 or TRBV12-4 and TRBJ1-5; no clear D. This sample comprised peripheral blood mononuclear cells (PBMCs), obtained at new diagnosis, from a patient treated with antithyroid drugs. The CDR3 is CASSLGLSQPQHF. CDR3 bases: TGTGCCAGCAGTTTAGGTTTAAGTCAGCCCCAGCATTTT.